Listed below are T cell receptor beta chains from one sample, sequenced in a study of blood T cell repertoires in COVID-19. Profiled with immunoSEQ multiplex PCR; TCRdb holds only in-frame clones, not every one. Of 250,000 to 350,000 clones in the sample, 65% to 85% are singletons; the top ten hold roughly 1.1%. Sequencing was carried out using peripheral blood. The origin of the receptors is a woman in her forties or fifties with acute or convalescent COVID-19. Both conserved end residues are part of each CDR3. D genes are given only for firm matches. The size entry is marked missing in some rows and otherwise reads once, few, many or a size class.

TRBJ2-1	-	TRBV14	-	CASSQGGAQFF	TGTGCCAGCAGCCAAGGGGGAGCGCAGTTCTTC
TRBJ2-3	TRBD2	TRBV10-3	-	CAISDGLAGGLDTQYF	TGTGCCATCAGTGATGGTCTAGCGGGGGGGCTTGATACGCAGTATTTT
TRBJ1-2	TRBD1	TRBV24-1	-	CATSDRGQEGYGYTF	TGTGCCACCAGTGATCGGGGACAGGAAGGCTATGGCTACACCTTC
TRBJ2-4	-	TRBV19	-	CASRSPSNLKNIQYF	TGTGCCAGTAGATCACCTTCTAACTTGAAAAACATTCAGTACTTC
TRBJ1-1	-	TRBV19	-	CASSTEQRWTEAFF	TGTGCCAGTAGTACGGAACAGAGATGGACTGAAGCTTTCTTT
TRBJ1-5	-	TRBV19	-	CATLPGHPNQPQHF	TGTGCCACCCTCCCTGGACACCCCAATCAGCCCCAGCATTTT
TRBJ2-7	TRBD2	TRBV18	few	CASSLGTSGTYEQYF	TGTGCCAGCTCACTTGGGACTAGCGGCACCTACGAGCAGTACTTC
TRBJ2-3	-	TRBV11-3	-	CASSPGGGQTESTDTQYF	TGTGCCAGCAGCCCAGGAGGGGGACAGACAGAAAGCACAGATACGCAGTATTTT
TRBJ1-2	TRBD1	TRBV27	-	CASSLGQGAFGYTF	TGTGCCAGCAGTCTTGGACAGGGGGCTTTTGGCTACACCTTC
TRBJ2-5	TRBD2	TRBV6-5	-	CASAGGLQETQYF	TGTGCCTCGGCGGGGGGGCTCCAAGAGACCCAGTACTTC
TRBJ2-5	TRBD2	TRBV12-5	-	CASGPPSSGGGKETQYF	TGTGCTAGTGGTCCCCCCTCTAGCGGGGGGGGAAAAGAGACCCAGTACTTC
TRBJ2-1	TRBD2	TRBV2	once	CASSPGTSGGYNEQFF	TGTGCCAGCAGTCCCGGGACTAGCGGGGGCTACAATGAGCAGTTCTTC
TRBJ2-3	TRBD1	TRBV19	-	CASSSLTGGTDTQYF	TGTGCCAGTAGTTCCTTGACAGGGGGTACAGATACGCAGTATTTT
TRBJ2-5	-	TRBV12-3/TRBV12-4	once	CASSKQGSKTQYF	TGTGCCAGCAGCAAACAGGGCTCGAAGACCCAGTACTTC
TRBJ2-3	TRBD2	TRBV9	-	CASSGLAGKADTQYF	TGTGCCAGCAGCGGGCTAGCGGGGAAGGCAGATACGCAGTATTTT
TRBJ1-1	TRBD1	TRBV6-5	-	CASCNKGQGGTEAFF	TGTGCCAGCTGTAACAAGGGGCAGGGGGGCACTGAAGCTTTCTTT
TRBJ2-1	-	TRBV20-1	-	CSAEGRRPQFF	TGCAGTGCAGAGGGCCGACGCCCGCAGTTCTTC
TRBJ2-5	TRBD2	TRBV20-1	-	CSAGEETQYF	TGCAGCGCGGGGGAGGAGACCCAGTACTTC
TRBJ1-4	-	TRBV4-3	-	CASSQSGGGLSEKLFF	TGCGCCAGCAGCCAATCCGGGGGGGGGCTAAGCGAAAAACTGTTTTTT
TRBJ2-4	TRBD1	TRBV6-1	once	CASSVYSGTVGLSIQYF	TGTGCCAGCAGTGTTTATAGTGGGACAGTGGGATTGAGCATTCAGTACTTC